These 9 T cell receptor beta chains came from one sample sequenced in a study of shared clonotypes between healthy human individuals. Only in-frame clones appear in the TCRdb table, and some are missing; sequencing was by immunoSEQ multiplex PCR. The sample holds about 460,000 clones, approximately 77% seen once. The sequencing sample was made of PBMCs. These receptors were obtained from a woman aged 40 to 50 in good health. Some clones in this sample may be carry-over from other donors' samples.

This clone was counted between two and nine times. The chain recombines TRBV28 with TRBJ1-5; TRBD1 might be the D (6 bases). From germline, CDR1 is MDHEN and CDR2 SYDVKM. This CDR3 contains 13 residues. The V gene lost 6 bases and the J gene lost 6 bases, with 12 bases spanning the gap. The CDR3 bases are TGTGCCAGCAGAACAGGGTTTGGTCAGCCCCAGCATTTT. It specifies CASRTGFGQPQHF.

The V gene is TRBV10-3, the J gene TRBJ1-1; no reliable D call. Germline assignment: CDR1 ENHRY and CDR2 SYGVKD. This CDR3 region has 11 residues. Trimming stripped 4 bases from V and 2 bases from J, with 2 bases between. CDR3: CAISGNTEAFF. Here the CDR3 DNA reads TGTGCCATCAGTGGCAACACTGAAGCTTTCTTT.

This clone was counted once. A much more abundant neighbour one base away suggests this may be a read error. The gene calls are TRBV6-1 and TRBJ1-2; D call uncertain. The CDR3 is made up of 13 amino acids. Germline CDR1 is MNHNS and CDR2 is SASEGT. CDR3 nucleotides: TGTGCCAGCAGTGAGATAGGGAGCTATGGCTACATCTTC. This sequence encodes CASSEIGSYGYIF.

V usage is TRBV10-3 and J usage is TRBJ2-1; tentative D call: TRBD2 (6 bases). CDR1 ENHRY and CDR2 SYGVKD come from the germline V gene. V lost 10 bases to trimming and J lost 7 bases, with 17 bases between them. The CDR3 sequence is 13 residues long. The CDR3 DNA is TGTGCCACCGAAACTAGCCCGGGGAATGAGCAGTTCTTC. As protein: CATETSPGNEQFF.

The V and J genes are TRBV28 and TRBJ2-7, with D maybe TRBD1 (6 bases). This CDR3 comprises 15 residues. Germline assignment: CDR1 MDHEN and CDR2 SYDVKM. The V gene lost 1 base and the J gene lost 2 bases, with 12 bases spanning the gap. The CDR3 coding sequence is TGTGCCAGCAGTTTATCCGGGACAACCACCTACGAGCAGTACTTC. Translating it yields CASSLSGTTTYEQYF. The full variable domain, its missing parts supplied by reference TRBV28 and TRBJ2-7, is DVKVTQSSRYLVKRTGEKVFLECVQDMDHENMFWYRQDPGLGLRLIYFSYDVKMKEKGDIPEGYSVSREKKERFSLILESASTNQTSMYLCASSLSGTTTYEQYFGPGTRLTVT.

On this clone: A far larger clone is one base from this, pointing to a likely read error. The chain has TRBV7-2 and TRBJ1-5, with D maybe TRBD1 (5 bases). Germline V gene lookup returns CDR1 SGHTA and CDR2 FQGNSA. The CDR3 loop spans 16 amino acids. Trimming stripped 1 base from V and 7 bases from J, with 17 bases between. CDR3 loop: CASSLVLGGDNQPQHF. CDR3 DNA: TGTGCCAGCAGCTTAGTCTTGGGGGGGGATAACCAGCCCCAGCATTTT. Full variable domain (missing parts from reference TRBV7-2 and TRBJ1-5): GAGVSQSPSNKVTEKGKDVELRCDPISGHTALYWYRQSLGQGLEFLIYFQGNSAPDKSGLPSDRFSAERTGGSVSTLTIQRTQQEDSAVYLCASSLVLGGDNQPQHFGDGTRLSIL.

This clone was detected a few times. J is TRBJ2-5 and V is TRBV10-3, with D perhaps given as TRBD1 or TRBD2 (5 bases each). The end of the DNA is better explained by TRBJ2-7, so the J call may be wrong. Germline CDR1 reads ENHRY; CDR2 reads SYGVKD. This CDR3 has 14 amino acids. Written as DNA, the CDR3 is TGTGCCATCAGTCCGGGGCCTGGCTCTTACGAGCAGTACTTC. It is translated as CAISPGPGSYEQYF.

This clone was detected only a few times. CDR3 sequence: CASSSPYREGNYGYTF. The CDR3 nucleotides are TGTGCCAGCAGTTCCCCCTACAGGGAGGGGAACTATGGCTACACCTTC. The chain carries TRBV28 and TRBJ1-2, with D possibly TRBD1 on 6 matching bases. CDR1 MDHEN and CDR2 SYDVKM come from the germline V gene. This CDR3 has 16 residues. V was cut by 4 bases and J by 2 bases, with 17 bases left in between.

The CDR3 DNA follows: TGTGCCAGAAGCTGGATGGGACAGGGGAGTAACTATGGCTACACCTTC. It is translated as CARSWMGQGSNYGYTF. This sequence joins TRBV5-3 and TRBJ1-2; TRBD1 matches at 10 bases. TRBV5-3 is identified as an open reading frame with a role that is uncertain. V lost 3 bases, J lost 1 base, and 6 bases stayed unmatched. CDR3 size: 16 residues.